This entry concerns a single T cell receptor (beta chain). No antigen is known for it. This entry is derived from a study of cytomegalovirus exposure and HLA in healthy donors. For the study at large: Out of 180 million or so T cells, an earlier analysis found over 90 million unique TCR beta sequences in total. Findings of the study overall: In a later analysis, HLA-associated beta chains showed higher expansion and lower generation probabilities than comparable chains.

Everyone who donated was a healthy bone marrow donor. The germline V gene encodes CDR1 MNHNY and CDR2 SVGAGI (reference sequence). V lost 5 bases to trimming and J lost 2 bases; unmatched junction nucleotides: 6. This CDR3 region has 15 residues. PCR involved 60 Vbeta and 13 Jbeta primers. Sequencing was performed with immunoSEQ multiplex PCR; in TCRdb, only in-frame clones are kept and a portion is missing. The sample contains around 300,000 clones, about 90% of which appear only once. This clonotype originated in a woman between 18 and 29 years old in good health and CMV-seronegative. The gene calls are TRBV6-6 and TRBJ2-7; TRBD1 matches 10 bases. Sequencing was done on a sample of PBMCs. CDR3 coding DNA: TGTGCCAGCAGTCCCCGACAGGGGGCAGCCTACGAGCAGTACTTC. It yields the protein CASSPRQGAAYEQYF.